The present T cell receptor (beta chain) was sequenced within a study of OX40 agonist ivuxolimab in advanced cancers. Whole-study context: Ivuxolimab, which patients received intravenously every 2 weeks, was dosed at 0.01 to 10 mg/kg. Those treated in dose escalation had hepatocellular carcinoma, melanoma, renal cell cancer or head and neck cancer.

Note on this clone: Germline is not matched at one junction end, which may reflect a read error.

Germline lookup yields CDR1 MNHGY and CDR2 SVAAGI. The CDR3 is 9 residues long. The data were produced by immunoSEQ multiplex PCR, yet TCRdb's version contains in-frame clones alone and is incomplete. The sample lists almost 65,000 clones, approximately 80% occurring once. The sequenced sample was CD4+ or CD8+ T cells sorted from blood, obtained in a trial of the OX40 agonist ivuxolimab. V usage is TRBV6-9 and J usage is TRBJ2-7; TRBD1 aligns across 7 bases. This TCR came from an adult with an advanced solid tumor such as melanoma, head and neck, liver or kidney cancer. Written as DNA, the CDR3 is TGTGCCAGCAAACGGACAGGAAACTTC. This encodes CASKRTGNF.